These T cell receptor beta chains were read from a single sample in a study of response to subunit inactivated influenza vaccine. MiXCR, run by TCRdb on the RT-PCR reads, gives a single entry per CDR3 protein. The sample consists of more than 550,000 distinct CDR3 sequences, around 11% of them appearing once. The same data also went into a second study, on T cells expressing NK-cell markers.

The sequences come from PBMCs from blood, collected on the day of vaccination. These receptors all come from a man between 45 and 60 years old who received an inactivated influenza vaccine. The CDR3 runs from the conserved cysteine through the conserved F or W. Each record gives: clone size, V gene, J gene, D gene, CDR3 protein, CDR3 DNA. The D gene is left open where the match is weak. Size is omitted from some rows. Given values are once, few, many or a class for expanded clones.

clone size: few; V gene: TRBV11-2; J gene: TRBJ1-1; D gene: TRBD1; CDR3 protein: CASSPRTGTSTEAFF; CDR3 DNA: TGTGCCAGCAGCCCCCGGACAGGTACGAGCACTGAAGCTTTCTTT
clone size: .; V gene: TRBV2; J gene: TRBJ2-1; D gene: TRBD2; CDR3 protein: CASKIKRGGSYNEQFF; CDR3 DNA: TGTGCCAGCAAGATCAAGCGGGGGGGGTCGTACAATGAGCAGTTCTTC
clone size: many; V gene: TRBV4-1; J gene: TRBJ2-1; D gene: TRBD1; CDR3 protein: CASSQGLGGSTNEQFF; CDR3 DNA: TGCGCCAGCAGCCAAGGGTTAGGGGGCTCAACGAATGAGCAGTTCTTC
clone size: .; V gene: TRBV6-2/TRBV6-3; J gene: TRBJ1-5; D gene: TRBD1; CDR3 protein: CASSSSTGHVNQPQHF; CDR3 DNA: TGTGCCAGCAGCTCCTCGACAGGGCATGTCAATCAGCCCCAGCATTTT
clone size: many; V gene: TRBV7-3; J gene: TRBJ2-3; D gene: TRBD2; CDR3 protein: CASSPGGSGSGNTQYF; CDR3 DNA: TGTGCCAGCAGCCCGGGGGGTAGCGGGAGTGGAAATACGCAGTATTTT
clone size: .; V gene: TRBV29-1; J gene: TRBJ2-7; D gene: .; CDR3 protein: CSAGAGNGYEQYF; CDR3 DNA: TGCTCCGCTGGTGCCGGGAATGGGTACGAGCAGTACTTC
clone size: few; V gene: TRBV6-2/TRBV6-3; J gene: TRBJ2-2; D gene: .; CDR3 protein: CASRIYTGELFF; CDR3 DNA: TGTGCCAGCAGGATTTACACCGGGGAGCTGTTTTTT
clone size: .; V gene: TRBV9; J gene: TRBJ2-2; D gene: .; CDR3 protein: CASSEVNAGELFF; CDR3 DNA: TGTGCCAGCAGCGAGGTTAACGCCGGGGAGCTGTTTTTT
clone size: .; V gene: TRBV11-1; J gene: TRBJ2-2; D gene: TRBD1; CDR3 protein: CASSLLSTGEEVTGELFF; CDR3 DNA: TGTGCCAGCAGCCTACTTTCGACAGGGGAGGAGGTTACCGGGGAGCTGTTTTTT
clone size: .; V gene: TRBV6-5; J gene: TRBJ2-3; D gene: TRBD2; CDR3 protein: CASSYAASGGAGPDTQYF; CDR3 DNA: TGTGCCAGCAGTTACGCGGCTAGCGGGGGGGCCGGCCCAGATACGCAGTATTTT
clone size: few; V gene: TRBV12-3/TRBV12-4; J gene: TRBJ1-5; D gene: .; CDR3 protein: CASSSAANSNQPQHF; CDR3 DNA: TGTGCCAGCAGTTCGGCAGCAAATAGCAATCAGCCCCAGCATTTT
clone size: few; V gene: TRBV24-1; J gene: TRBJ1-5; D gene: .; CDR3 protein: CATSGPEGQPQHF; CDR3 DNA: TGTGCCACCAGTGGACCCGAGGGTCAGCCCCAGCATTTT
clone size: few; V gene: TRBV20-1; J gene: TRBJ2-2; D gene: TRBD2; CDR3 protein: CSARGGVAGVTGELFF; CDR3 DNA: TGCAGTGCTAGAGGAGGGGTAGCGGGAGTGACCGGGGAGCTGTTTTTT
clone size: .; V gene: TRBV19; J gene: TRBJ1-1; D gene: .; CDR3 protein: CASSIPRLEAFF; CDR3 DNA: TGTGCCAGTAGTATCCCCAGGCTGGAAGCTTTCTTT
clone size: .; V gene: TRBV6-5; J gene: TRBJ2-7; D gene: TRBD1; CDR3 protein: CASSYVSRGPYEQYF; CDR3 DNA: TGTGCCAGCAGTTATGTGAGCAGGGGGCCCTACGAGCAGTACTTC
clone size: .; V gene: TRBV4-3; J gene: TRBJ2-1; D gene: TRBD2; CDR3 protein: CASSPSPGLAGPDEQFF; CDR3 DNA: TGCGCCAGCAGCCCTTCCCCGGGACTAGCGGGGCCGGATGAGCAGTTCTTC
clone size: .; V gene: TRBV5-1; J gene: TRBJ1-1; D gene: .; CDR3 protein: CASSLAPANTEAFF; CDR3 DNA: TGCGCCAGCAGCTTGGCGCCAGCGAACACTGAAGCTTTCTTT
clone size: .; V gene: TRBV12-3/TRBV12-4; J gene: TRBJ2-3; D gene: TRBD2; CDR3 protein: CASTGLAGVVTDTQYF; CDR3 DNA: TGTGCCAGCACCGGGCTAGCGGGAGTGGTCACAGATACGCAGTATTTT
clone size: many; V gene: TRBV21-1; J gene: TRBJ1-1; D gene: .; CDR3 protein: CASSNRLSHWTGDFF; CDR3 DNA: TGTGCCAGCAGCAACAGACTTTCTCACTGGACAGGGGATTTCTTT
clone size: few; V gene: TRBV5-1; J gene: TRBJ2-1; D gene: TRBD2; CDR3 protein: CASSLDGTSEVLGNEQFF; CDR3 DNA: TGCGCCAGCAGCCTGGACGGGACTAGCGAAGTCTTGGGCAATGAGCAGTTCTTC
clone size: few; V gene: TRBV3-1; J gene: TRBJ2-7; D gene: .; CDR3 protein: CASSLYRDEQYF; CDR3 DNA: TGTGCCAGCAGCCTCTACAGGGACGAGCAGTACTTC